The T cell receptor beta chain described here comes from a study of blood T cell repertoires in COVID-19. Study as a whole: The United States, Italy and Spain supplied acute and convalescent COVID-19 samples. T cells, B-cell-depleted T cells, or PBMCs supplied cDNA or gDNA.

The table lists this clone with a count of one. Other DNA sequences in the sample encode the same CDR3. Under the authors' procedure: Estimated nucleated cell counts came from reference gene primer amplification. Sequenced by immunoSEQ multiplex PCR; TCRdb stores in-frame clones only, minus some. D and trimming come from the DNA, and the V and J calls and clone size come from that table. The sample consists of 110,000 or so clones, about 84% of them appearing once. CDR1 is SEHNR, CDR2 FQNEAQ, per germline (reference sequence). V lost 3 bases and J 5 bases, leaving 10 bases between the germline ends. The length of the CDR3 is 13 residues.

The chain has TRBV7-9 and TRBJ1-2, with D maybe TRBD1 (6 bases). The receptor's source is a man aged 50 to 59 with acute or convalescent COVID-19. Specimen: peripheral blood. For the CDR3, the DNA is TGTGCCAGCAGCTTCCGACAGGAATATGGCTACACCTTC. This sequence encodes CASSFRQEYGYTF.